The rows below give T cell receptor beta chains drawn from one sample of a study of blood T cell repertoires in COVID-19. The assay was immunoSEQ multiplex PCR, and TCRdb's table has in-frame clones only and misses some. The data show roughly 160,000 clones, roughly 78% seen once. The sequencing input was peripheral blood. The receptors stem from a woman aged 55-70 years with COVID-19, enrolled during active disease. CDR3s leave out the opening cysteine and the closing phenylalanine or tryptophan. Fields, in order: CDR3 protein, clone size, D gene, V gene, J gene. The D gene is left open where the match is weak. Expanded clones are given a class, and other clones once, few, many or no size at all.

cdr3_aa: ASSWTGGAAGELF; clone_size: .; d_call: TRBD1; v_call: TRBV7-3; j_call: TRBJ2-2
cdr3_aa: ASSLIGQSYYEQY; clone_size: .; d_call: .; v_call: TRBV7-2; j_call: TRBJ2-7
cdr3_aa: ASSVEIGRGSLH; clone_size: .; d_call: .; v_call: TRBV9; j_call: TRBJ1-6
cdr3_aa: ASSKGQFTDTQY; clone_size: .; d_call: .; v_call: TRBV19; j_call: TRBJ2-3
cdr3_aa: ASSSSTESSYNEQF; clone_size: .; d_call: .; v_call: TRBV7-2; j_call: TRBJ2-1
cdr3_aa: SARARETEAF; clone_size: few; d_call: .; v_call: TRBV29-1; j_call: TRBJ1-1
cdr3_aa: ASSSTGGQPQH; clone_size: .; d_call: TRBD1; v_call: TRBV7-2; j_call: TRBJ1-5
cdr3_aa: ASSDLRGGNEKLF; clone_size: .; d_call: .; v_call: TRBV2; j_call: TRBJ1-4
cdr3_aa: ASSPGRDNEQF; clone_size: .; d_call: .; v_call: TRBV18; j_call: TRBJ2-1
cdr3_aa: ASSANRDGYT; clone_size: .; d_call: .; v_call: TRBV9; j_call: TRBJ1-2
cdr3_aa: ASSLELGGSNNQPQH; clone_size: once; d_call: .; v_call: TRBV7-9; j_call: TRBJ1-5